This T cell receptor beta chain was captured in a study of early T cells in non-severe SARS-CoV-2 infection. Study-wide context: Bulk RNA isolated from unsorted whole blood underwent sequencing; chains were not paired. Findings and caveats of the study: CD4 and private specificities were missed by VDJdb matching, which favored anti-spike CD8 responses.

The CDR3 is 15 amino acids. Trimming shortened V by 6 bases and J by 4 bases, and 18 bases separated the two germline ends. This clonotype was seen repeatedly, ten times or more. Its antigen is not known. cDNA molecules, individually, were tagged with unique molecular identifiers. One entry per CDR3 protein, called by TCRdb with MiXCR from the 5' RACE reads. The sample consists of about 77,000 distinct CDR3 sequences, 15% to 20% of them appearing once. The rearrangement links TRBV12-3 or TRBV12-4 to TRBJ1-2; weak D call: TRBD1 (6 bases). The sample comprised whole blood. This clonotype originated in an adult who was a healthcare worker with PCR-confirmed SARS-CoV-2 infection or an uninfected control (not recorded which). The CDR3 spells CASSLQGGSGYGYTF. CDR3 nucleotides: TGTGCCAGCAGCCTCCAAGGGGGGTCGGGCTATGGCTACACCTTC.